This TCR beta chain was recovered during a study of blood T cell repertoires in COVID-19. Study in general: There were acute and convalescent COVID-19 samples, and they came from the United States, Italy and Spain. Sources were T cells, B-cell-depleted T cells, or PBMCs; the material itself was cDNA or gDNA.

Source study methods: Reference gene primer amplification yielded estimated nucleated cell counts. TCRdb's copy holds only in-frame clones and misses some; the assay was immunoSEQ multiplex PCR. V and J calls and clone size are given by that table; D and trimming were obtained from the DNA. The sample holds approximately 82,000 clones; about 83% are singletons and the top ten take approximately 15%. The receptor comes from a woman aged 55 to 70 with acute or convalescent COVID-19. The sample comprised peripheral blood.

DNA for the CDR3: TGTGCCAGCTTCTTCTCGGGGTTCTCCCTGGAGCAAGAGACCCAGTACTTC. Translating gives CASFFSGFSLEQETQYF. The chain uses TRBV2 and TRBJ2-5; D might be TRBD2 (5 bases). CDR1 and CDR2 (germline): SNHLY, FYNNEI. V was cut by 8 bases and J by 2 bases, with 24 bases left in between. CDR3 size: 17 residues.